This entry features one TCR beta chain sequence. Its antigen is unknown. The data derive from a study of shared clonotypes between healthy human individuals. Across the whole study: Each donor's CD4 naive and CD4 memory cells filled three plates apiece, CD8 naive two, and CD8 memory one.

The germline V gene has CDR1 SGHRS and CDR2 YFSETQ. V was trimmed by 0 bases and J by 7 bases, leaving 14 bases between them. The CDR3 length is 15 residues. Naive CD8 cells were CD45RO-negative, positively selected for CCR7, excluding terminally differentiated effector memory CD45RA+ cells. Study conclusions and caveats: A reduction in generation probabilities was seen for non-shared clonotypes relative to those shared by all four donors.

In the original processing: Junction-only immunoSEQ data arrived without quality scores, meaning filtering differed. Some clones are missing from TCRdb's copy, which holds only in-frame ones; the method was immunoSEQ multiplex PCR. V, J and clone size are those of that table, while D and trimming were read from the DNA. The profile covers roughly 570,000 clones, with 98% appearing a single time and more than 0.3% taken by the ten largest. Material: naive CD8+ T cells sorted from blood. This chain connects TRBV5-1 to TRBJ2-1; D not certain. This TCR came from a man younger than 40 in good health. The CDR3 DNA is TGCGCCAGCAGCTTGGACCTCTCCCGGAATAATGAGCAGTTCTTC. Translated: CASSLDLSRNNEQFF.